Described below is a single T cell receptor (beta chain) sequence and its context. Trimming at V came to 5 bases and at J to 3 bases, leaving 9 bases not matched to a gene. The CDR3 is 16 amino acids. CDR1 is SEHNR, CDR2 FQNEAQ, per germline (reference sequence). The run of the v3.0 immunoSEQ assay was at survey level. The repertoire was sequenced with immunoSEQ multiplex PCR; TCRdb's copy has only in-frame clones and lacks some. The sample records about 20,000 clones, 75% to 95% being singletons. This specimen comes from a study of long-term antiretroviral therapy in people with HIV. Treatment for all HIV-infected participants took place in the United States. Specimens carried about 0.85-11 million cryopreserved PBMC before DNA extraction.

V usage is TRBV7-9 and J usage is TRBJ1-2; TRBD1 matches at 10 bases. Sequences were derived from unsorted PBMCs, sampled approximately 4.4 years before starting antiretroviral therapy. This sequence was found in a woman in her 30s with HIV. The CDR3 region is CASSADKGTGDYGYTF. Here the CDR3 DNA reads TGTGCCAGCAGCGCAGATAAGGGGACAGGGGACTATGGCTACACCTTC.